These 13 T cell receptor beta chains were sequenced from one sample in a study of CD8+CD57+ T cells in acquired aplastic anemia. The template used for profiling TCR beta VDJ and CDR3 was genomic DNA. TCRdb processed the reads anew with MiXCR; each CDR3 protein has one entry. The sample has 80,000 or so distinct CDR3 sequences; over 35% are singletons. What was sequenced was sorted CD4+, CD8+, or CD8+CD57+ T cells (not recorded which) from PBMCs. These TCRs come from a human donor in good health, serving as a control.

The chain carries TRBV20-1 and TRBJ1-6; 7 nucleotides line up with TRBD1. The CDR3 runs to 14 residues. After removal of 3 bases from V and 6 bases from J, the junction contained 5 bases not matched to a gene. The V gene's germline CDR1 is DFQATT and CDR2 SNEGSKA (reference sequence). This CDR3 is CSARKGQTNSPLHF. The CDR3 region has the DNA TGCAGTGCTAGGAAGGGACAGACTAATTCACCCCTCCACTTT.

This clonotype was found many times. The chain joins TRBV14 to TRBJ2-7, with D maybe TRBD1 (6 bases). V was trimmed by 2 bases and J by 1 base, leaving 12 bases between them. The V gene's germline CDR1 is SGHDN and CDR2 FVKESK. The CDR3 runs 15 residues. CDR3 amino acids: CASSQFQGLSYEQYF. The DNA of the CDR3 is TGTGCCAGCAGCCAATTTCAGGGGCTATCCTACGAGCAGTACTTC.

V usage is TRBV15 and J usage is TRBJ1-5; D gene uncertain. The CDR3 sequence is 14 residues long. The germline gives CDR1 LNHNV, CDR2 YYDKDF (reference sequence). Trimming shortened V by 1 base and J by 5 bases, and 9 bases separated the two germline ends. CDR3 in amino acids: CATSRASRYQPQHF. CDR3 bases: TGTGCCACCAGCAGAGCCTCCAGGTATCAGCCCCAGCATTTT.

This chain joins TRBV25-1 and TRBJ2-7; the D is unclear. Trimming took 3 bases from V and 5 from J, leaving 11 bases between them. This CDR3 spans 13 amino acids. Germline-derived CDR1 and CDR2 are MGHDK and SYGVNS. The CDR3 coding sequence is TGTGCCAGCAGTGACCTCGGGTTCAACGAGCAGTACTTC. It yields the protein CASSDLGFNEQYF.

The chain joins TRBV15 to TRBJ1-4; 8 nucleotides agree with TRBD1. V dropped 6 bases and J dropped 8; count of bases not matched to a gene: 11. The CDR3 loop spans 15 amino acids. Germline values: CDR1 LNHNV, CDR2 YYDKDF (reference sequence). CDR3 loop: CATRLNRGEQEKLFF. As DNA, the CDR3 is TGTGCCACCAGACTTAACAGGGGGGAGCAAGAAAAACTGTTTTTT. The full variable domain, in which reference TRBV15 and TRBJ1-4 provide the parts outside the CDR3, is DAMVIQNPRYQVTQFGKPVTLSCSQTLNHNVMYWYQQKSSQAPKLLFHYYDKDFNNEADTPDNFQSRRPNTSFCFLDIRSPGLGDTAMYLCATRLNRGEQEKLFFGSGTQLSVL.

The chain links TRBV5-1 to TRBJ2-2; D uncertain. V lost 4 bases and J 6 bases, leaving 16 bases between the germline ends. CDR1 and CDR2 (germline): SGHRS, YFSETQ. The CDR3 covers 15 residues. The CDR3 is CASSLRASASGELFF. The DNA of the CDR3 is TGCGCCAGCAGCCTCCGGGCCTCGGCGTCCGGGGAGCTGTTTTTT.

The rearrangement uses TRBV7-9 and TRBJ1-6, with a tentative D call TRBD1 (6 bases). The germline V gene has CDR1 SEHNR and CDR2 FQNEAQ (reference sequence). Between the trimmed V and J ends, which lost 1 base and 10 bases, there was a span of 11 bases. This CDR3 contains 14 residues. CDR3 coding DNA: TGTGCCAGCAGCTTAGAGGGGGGCGCCTCACCCCTCCACTTT. Its translation is CASSLEGGASPLHF.

This clonotype was recorded once. The rearrangement joins TRBV20-1 to TRBJ2-3; no clear D gene. CDR3 size: 12 residues. The germline V and J ends were trimmed by 0 bases and 4 bases, with 5 bases remaining between them. Germline assignment: CDR1 DFQATT and CDR2 SNEGSKA (reference sequence). CDR3 protein: CSARDDPDTQYF. CDR3 nucleotide sequence: TGCAGTGCTAGAGATGATCCAGATACGCAGTATTTT.

This clonotype came up a few times. This chain links TRBV6-1 with TRBJ1-5; 7 bases map to TRBD1. CDR3 size: 17 residues. The V gene end was trimmed by 8 bases and the J gene end by 1 base; junction bases not matched to a gene: 14. In germline, CDR1 is MNHNS, CDR2 SASEGT. The CDR3 is CASFADLPGQSNQPQHF. In DNA form, the CDR3 reads TGTGCCAGCTTTGCCGACCTTCCGGGACAGAGCAATCAGCCCCAGCATTTT.

This clonotype occurred many times. The chain couples TRBV10-2 to TRBJ2-3, with 8 bases matching TRBD2. In germline, CDR1 is WSHSY, CDR2 SAAADI. The V and J ends lost 11 bases and 2 bases, in that order; junction bases with no gene match: 6. The CDR3 is 13 amino acids. In nucleotides, the CDR3 is TGCGCCGGGGCGGGGGGTTACACAGATACGCAGTATTTT. It is translated as CAGAGGYTDTQYF.

This clonotype was counted many times. The chain couples TRBV9 to TRBJ1-2; TRBD1 agrees at 8 bases. CDR1 SGDLS and CDR2 YYNGEE come from the germline V gene. The CDR3 consists of 14 residues. V lost 3 bases, J lost 3 bases, and 4 bases stayed unmatched. In DNA, the CDR3 is TGTGCCAGCAGCGGTACAGGGGGAGACTATGGCTACACCTTC. As protein: CASSGTGGDYGYTF.

In its sample, this clonotype was seen many times. V gene TRBV9 combines with J gene TRBJ1-1; maybe TRBD1 (6 bases). V dropped 0 bases and J dropped 2 bases, with 11 bases sitting between them. Looked up from germline, CDR1 is SGDLS and CDR2 is YYNGEE. The CDR3 is 15 residues long. The DNA for the CDR3 is TGTGCCAGCAGCGTAGAAGGGGGGATAAACACTGAAGCTTTCTTT. Translation: CASSVEGGINTEAFF.

This clonotype has just a few counts. A much larger clone lies a single base off, so this may be a read error. As the CDR3 is not closed by the conserved phenylalanine or tryptophan, this likely results from a read error. The chain employs TRBV19 and TRBJ1-6; D perhaps matches TRBD1 (6 bases). The germline CDR1 and CDR2 sequences are LNHDA and SQIVND (reference sequence). This CDR3 contains 16 residues. V lost 1 base to trimming and J lost 9 bases, with 16 bases between them. The CDR3 region is CASSIVRDTHVSPLHL. CDR3 bases: TGTGCCAGTAGTATAGTCAGGGACACGCATGTTTCACCCCTCCACCTT.